This is a list of T cell receptor beta chains from one sample in a study of OX40 agonist ivuxolimab in advanced cancers. Repertoires were generated with immunoSEQ multiplex PCR, while TCRdb's copy carries only in-frame clones and drops some. The profile shows more than 50,000 clones, 85% of them singletons. Source: CD4+ or CD8+ T cells sorted from blood, taken in a trial of the OX40 agonist ivuxolimab. The receptor source for this set is an adult with an advanced solid tumor such as melanoma, head and neck, liver or kidney cancer. Each CDR3 is given with its conserved first and last residue. Each record gives: clone size, D gene, J gene, V gene, CDR3 DNA, CDR3 protein. The D gene is left open where the match is weak. Size values are once, few and many counts, or a class for expanded clones, and some rows have none.

clone size: once
D gene: TRBD1
J gene: TRBJ1-4
V gene: TRBV2
CDR3 DNA: TGTGCCAGCAGTGCCGGGACAGGGAATGAAAAACTGTTTTTT
CDR3 protein: CASSAGTGNEKLFF

clone size: .
D gene: TRBD1
J gene: TRBJ2-7
V gene: TRBV7-7
CDR3 DNA: TGTGCCAGCAGCCCCTTGAGGGACAGGGGTTACGAGCAGTACTTC
CDR3 protein: CASSPLRDRGYEQYF

clone size: .
D gene: TRBD2
J gene: TRBJ2-2
V gene: TRBV10-3
CDR3 DNA: TGTGCCATCAGCGGGACTAGCGGGACCGGGGAGCTGTTTTTT
CDR3 protein: CAISGTSGTGELFF

clone size: .
D gene: .
J gene: TRBJ1-2
V gene: TRBV5-6
CDR3 DNA: TGTGCCAGCTTTCGGGGGGGATTGAACTATGGCTACACCTTC
CDR3 protein: CASFRGGLNYGYTF

clone size: .
D gene: TRBD2
J gene: TRBJ2-3
V gene: TRBV7-3
CDR3 DNA: TGTGCCAGCAGCTTACCCCGAACAGCGGGAGAAGCAGATACGCAGTATTTT
CDR3 protein: CASSLPRTAGEADTQYF

clone size: .
D gene: .
J gene: TRBJ2-5
V gene: TRBV9
CDR3 DNA: TGTGCCAGCAGCCAAAGTCTTGGGGGTCTTCAGCTGGAGACCCAGTACTTC
CDR3 protein: CASSQSLGGLQLETQYF

clone size: .
D gene: .
J gene: TRBJ1-5
V gene: TRBV7-8
CDR3 DNA: TGTGCCAGCAGCTTAGTACAGGGCGGTCAGCCCCAGCATTTT
CDR3 protein: CASSLVQGGQPQHF

clone size: .
D gene: .
J gene: TRBJ1-1
V gene: TRBV5-5
CDR3 DNA: TGTGCCAGCAGCTTATTTGATTGGTGGGGCACTGAAGCTTTCTTT
CDR3 protein: CASSLFDWWGTEAFF

clone size: .
D gene: .
J gene: TRBJ2-1
V gene: TRBV6-1
CDR3 DNA: TGTGCCAGCTCGCGCAGCGAGCAGTTCTTC
CDR3 protein: CASSRSEQFF

clone size: .
D gene: .
J gene: TRBJ1-1
V gene: TRBV18
CDR3 DNA: TGTGCCAGCTCACCAAGGGGGGACACTGAAGCTTTCTTT
CDR3 protein: CASSPRGDTEAFF

clone size: .
D gene: TRBD1
J gene: TRBJ1-3
V gene: TRBV7-8
CDR3 DNA: TGTGCCAGCAGCAGGGGACAGCCCTCTGGAAACACCATATATTTT
CDR3 protein: CASSRGQPSGNTIYF

clone size: .
D gene: .
J gene: TRBJ1-5
V gene: TRBV19
CDR3 DNA: TGTGCCAGTAGTATGAGTCAGGGAATGGGTCAGCCCCAGCATTTT
CDR3 protein: CASSMSQGMGQPQHF